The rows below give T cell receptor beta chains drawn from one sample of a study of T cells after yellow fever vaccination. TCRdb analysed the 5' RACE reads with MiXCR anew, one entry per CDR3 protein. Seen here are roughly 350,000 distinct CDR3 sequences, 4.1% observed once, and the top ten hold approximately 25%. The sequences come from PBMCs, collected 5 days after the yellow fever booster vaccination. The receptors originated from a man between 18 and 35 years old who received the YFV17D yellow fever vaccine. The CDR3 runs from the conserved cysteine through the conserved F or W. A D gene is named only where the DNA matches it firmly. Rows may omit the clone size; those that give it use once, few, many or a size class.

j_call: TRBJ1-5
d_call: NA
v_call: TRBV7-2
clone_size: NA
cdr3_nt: TGTGCCAGCAGCCGAGAACATAGCAATCAGCCCCAGCATTTT
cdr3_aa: CASSREHSNQPQHF

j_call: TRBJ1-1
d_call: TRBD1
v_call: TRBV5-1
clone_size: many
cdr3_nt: TGCGCCAGCAGCTTAAGGACAGGTCGACAGAACACTGAAGCTTTCTTT
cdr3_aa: CASSLRTGRQNTEAFF

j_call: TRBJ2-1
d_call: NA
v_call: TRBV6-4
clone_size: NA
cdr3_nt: TGTGCCAGCAGTGGCCGGGGAACAGGGGAGCAGTTCTTC
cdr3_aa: CASSGRGTGEQFF

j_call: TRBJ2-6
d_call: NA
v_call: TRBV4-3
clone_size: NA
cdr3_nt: TGCGCCAGCAGCCAAGGGTGGCAGGCTGGAGCTGGGGCCAACGTCCTGACTTTC
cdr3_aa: CASSQGWQAGAGANVLTF

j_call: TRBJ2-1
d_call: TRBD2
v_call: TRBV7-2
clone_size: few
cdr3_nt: TGTGCCAGCAGCTTATTAGCGGGGGGCGCCTCCTACAATGAGCAGTTCTTC
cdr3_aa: CASSLLAGGASYNEQFF

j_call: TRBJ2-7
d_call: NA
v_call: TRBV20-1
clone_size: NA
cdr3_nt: TGCAGTGCCGAAGGGCCCGTCGGGTTCTACGAGCAGTACTTC
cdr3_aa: CSAEGPVGFYEQYF

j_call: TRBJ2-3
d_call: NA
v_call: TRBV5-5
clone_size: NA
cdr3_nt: TGTGCCAGCAGCTTGGCCCGAAGGGGACCCACAGATACGCAGTATTTT
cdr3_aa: CASSLARRGPTDTQYF

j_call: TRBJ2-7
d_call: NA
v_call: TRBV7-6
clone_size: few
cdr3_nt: TGTGCCAGCAGCAACTCAGGGGCCCACTACGAGCAGTACTTC
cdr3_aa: CASSNSGAHYEQYF

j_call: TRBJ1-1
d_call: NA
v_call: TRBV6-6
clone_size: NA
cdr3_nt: TGTGCCAGCAGCTTCTCCGGGGGGTACGAAGCTTTCTTT
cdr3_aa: CASSFSGGYEAFF

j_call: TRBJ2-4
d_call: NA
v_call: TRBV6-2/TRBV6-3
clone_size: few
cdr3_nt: TGTGCCAGCAGCCTATCCTCTTTAGCACCCAAAAACATTCAGTACTTC
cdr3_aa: CASSLSSLAPKNIQYF

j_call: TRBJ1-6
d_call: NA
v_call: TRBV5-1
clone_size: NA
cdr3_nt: TGCGCCAGCAGCTTGGGACCGATAGATTCACCCCTCCACTTT
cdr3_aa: CASSLGPIDSPLHF

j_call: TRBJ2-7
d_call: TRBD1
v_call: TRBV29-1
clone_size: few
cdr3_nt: TGCAGCGTTGGACAGGGGGCGAAGGCCTACGAGCAGTACTTC
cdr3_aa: CSVGQGAKAYEQYF

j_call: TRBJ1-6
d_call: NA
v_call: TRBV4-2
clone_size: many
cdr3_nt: TGTGCCAGCAGCCTGCCAGGACAGCATAATTCACCCCTCCACTTT
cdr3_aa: CASSLPGQHNSPLHF

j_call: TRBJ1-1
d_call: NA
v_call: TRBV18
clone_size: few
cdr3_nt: TGTGCCAGCTCACCACCGGAGGGGTTAACTGAAGCTTTCTTT
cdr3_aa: CASSPPEGLTEAFF

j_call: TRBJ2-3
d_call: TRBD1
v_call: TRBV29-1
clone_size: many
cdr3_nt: TGCAGCGTGGCAAGGACAGGGAGCACAGATACGCAGTATTTT
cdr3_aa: CSVARTGSTDTQYF

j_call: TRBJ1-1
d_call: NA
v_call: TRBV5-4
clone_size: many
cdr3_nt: TGTGCCAGCAGCGGTAAGACAGGGAACACTGAAGCTTTCTTT
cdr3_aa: CASSGKTGNTEAFF

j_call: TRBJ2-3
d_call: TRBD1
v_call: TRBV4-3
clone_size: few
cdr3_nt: TGCGCCAGCAGCCAAGAAGGGGGCAGCCCCCTGGATACGCAGTATTTT
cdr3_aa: CASSQEGGSPLDTQYF